This TCR beta chain was sequenced in a study of identical twins. Study outcomes and limitations: Within twin pairs, the out-of-frame alpha sequences they shared showed excess low generation probability. Twin pairs had excess sharing that was weaker in beta out-of-frame sequences.

This clonotype came up a few times. The antigen remains undetermined. Germline V gene data show CDR1 as SGHTA and CDR2 as FQGNSA. Trimming pared 1 base from V and 0 bases from J, leaving 9 bases between. This CDR3 is built from 15 residues. Each CDR3 protein is one row after TCRdb ran MiXCR on the 5' RACE reads. The data contain approximately 230,000 distinct CDR3 sequences, around 15% of them singletons. The TCR originated in a woman younger than 30 in good health. The source material was memory (CD45RO+) T cells sorted from blood. V usage is TRBV7-2 and J usage is TRBJ2-5; a weak D match, TRBD1 (6 bases). In DNA form, the CDR3 reads TGTGCCAGCAGCTTAGGAGGGACAAACCAAGAGACCCAGTACTTC. It codes for CASSLGGTNQETQYF.